This TCR beta chain was captured by sequencing in a study of graft-versus-host responses after intestinal transplantation. Regarding the study as a whole: Among recipient marrow samples, GvH clones were found; some appeared first in ileum or blood.

Profiled with immunoSEQ multiplex PCR; TCRdb holds only in-frame clones, not every one. The repertoire has 100,000 to 110,000 clones, more than 75% of them found once; the top ten carry 0.85% to 1%. This CDR3 is 16 amino acids long. In germline, CDR1 is GTSNPN, CDR2 SVGIG (reference sequence). Trimming left V 3 bases short and J 4 bases short, with 18 bases between. Notes on this clone: Antigen: not known.

This receptor was obtained from a human donor who was the organ donor for an intestinal transplant. The chain joins TRBV30 to TRBJ1-4; no clear D gene. This specimen consisted of unstimulated CD4+ T cells sorted from spleen or lymph node cells, obtained before transplant. CDR3 in amino acids: CAWRPKSRGSNEKLFF. CDR3 in DNA: TGTGCCTGGAGGCCTAAAAGTCGTGGGAGTAATGAAAAACTGTTTTTT.